This TCR beta chain was sequenced during a study of T cell responses to AZD1222 COVID-19 vaccine. Findings and caveats of the study: Unmutated variant regions are reportedly the target of nearly half of TCRs that are spike-specific. Only a handful of individuals given AZD1222 were seropositive at baseline.

Germline V gene sequence: CDR1 SGHTS, CDR2 YDEGEE. Trimming took off 1 base at V and 1 base at J, with 8 bases between the two ends. The CDR3 is made up of 15 amino acids. A word on this clone: What it recognizes is unknown.

TCRdb's copy holds only in-frame clones and misses some; the assay was immunoSEQ multiplex PCR. This table has about 190,000 clones, 92% appearing once. The rearrangement joins TRBV5-8 to TRBJ2-2, with D unresolved. This TCR was sampled from an adult in good health. The starting material was peripheral blood, obtained on day 0 of AZD1222 vaccination. The CDR3 loop is CASSLLQRNTGELFF. The DNA for the CDR3 is TGTGCCAGCAGCTTGTTACAGCGGAACACCGGGGAGCTGTTTTTT.